Presented here are 16 T cell receptor beta chains from one specimen sequenced in a study of blood T cell repertoires in COVID-19. Clones were sequenced by immunoSEQ multiplex PCR, and TCRdb holds only the in-frame ones, with some missing. The sample includes under 150,000 clones, approximately 81% seen only once; the top ten take about 8%. The sequenced sample consisted of peripheral blood. Source of these receptors: a woman aged 55-69 years with active or convalescent COVID-19.

The rearrangement joins TRBV10-3 to TRBJ2-3, with 9 bases aligning to TRBD2. CDR1 ENHRY and CDR2 SYGVKD come from the germline V gene. After removal of 0 bases from V and 4 bases from J, the junction contained 5 bases not matched to a gene. This CDR3 is built from 16 residues. The CDR3 DNA is TGTGCCATCAGTGAGTCCGGGCGGGAGGGTGCAGATACGCAGTATTTT. Protein product: CAISESGREGADTQYF.

The rearrangement joins TRBV13 to TRBJ2-1, with D perhaps TRBD2 (6 bases). The length of the CDR3 is 15 residues. Germline CDR1 reads PRHDT; CDR2 reads FYEKMQ (reference sequence). Trimming took 8 bases from V and 0 from J, leaving 14 bases between them. The CDR3 sequence: CASGKAGLSYNEQFF. In nucleotides, the CDR3 is TGTGCCAGCGGAAAAGCGGGTCTCTCCTACAATGAGCAGTTCTTC.

This rearrangement joins TRBV27 to TRBJ2-1; no reliable D call. V dropped 3 bases and J dropped 8 bases, with 11 bases sitting between them. The CDR3 has 13 amino acids. Looked up from germline, CDR1 is MNHEY and CDR2 is SMNVEV (reference sequence). The CDR3 DNA reads as TGTGCCAGCAGTTTCCAAGTTAGTGATGAGCAGTTCTTC. This encodes CASSFQVSDEQFF.

The rearrangement links TRBV3-1 (or the pseudogene TRBV3-2) to TRBJ1-1; maybe TRBD1 (5 bases). Germline assignment: CDR1 LGHDT and CDR2 YNNKEL (reference sequence). The CDR3 consists of 14 residues. Between the trimmed V and J ends, which lost 2 bases and 10 bases, there was a span of 17 bases. The CDR3 DNA follows: TGTGCCAGCAGCCAACGAGAGGGCTCGGGGGGAGCTTTCTTT. As protein: CASSQREGSGGAFF.

The genes are TRBV3-1 (or the pseudogene TRBV3-2) and TRBJ2-7; possible D gene TRBD2, 5 bases. Looked up from germline, CDR1 is LGHDT and CDR2 is YNNKEL (reference sequence). This CDR3 has 13 amino acids. V lost 3 bases to trimming and J lost 6 bases, with 12 bases between them. The CDR3 region is CASSHGLMAEQYV. Here the CDR3 DNA reads TGTGCCAGCAGCCACGGACTCATGGCCGAGCAGTACGTC.

This chain uses TRBV2 with TRBJ1-5; TRBD1 matches 8 bases. This CDR3 spans 16 amino acids. After removal of 6 bases from V and 4 bases from J, the junction contained 11 bases not matched to a gene. Germline V gene lookup returns CDR1 SNHLY and CDR2 FYNNEI. CDR3 protein: CASRADRGVRNQPQHF. The CDR3 DNA follows: TGTGCCAGCAGGGCAGACAGGGGAGTGAGGAATCAGCCCCAGCATTTT.

This sequence joins TRBV6-5 and TRBJ2-3, with TRBD1 identical over 9 bases. The CDR3 loop spans 15 amino acids. The V gene's germline CDR1 is MNHEY and CDR2 SVGAGI. J was trimmed by 8 bases and V by 7 bases; bases with no gene match: 13. CDR3 nucleotide sequence: TGTGCCAGCAAGACTGGGACAGGGATATTCGGTACGCAGTATTTT. The encoded protein is CASKTGTGIFGTQYF.

This clone is a singleton in its sample. The chain combines TRBV9 with TRBJ2-7; a possible D gene is TRBD2 (6 bases). Trimming removed 4 bases from V and 7 bases from J, with 18 bases in between. CDR3 length: 14 residues. CDR1 is SGDLS and CDR2 is YYNGEE in the germline V gene. CDR3 in DNA: TGTGCCAGCAGCCCGGGAGTAGGCCGATTGGAGCAGTACTTC. Encoded protein: CASSPGVGRLEQYF.

At least ten counts were recorded for this clone. The V and J genes are TRBV4-1 and TRBJ2-5; D not certain. This CDR3 spans 13 amino acids. V gave up 0 bases and J gave up 5 bases, with 7 bases separating them. CDR1 and CDR2 from the germline V gene are MGHRA and YSYEKL. DNA for the CDR3: TGCGCCAGCAGCCAAGATCCACGGGAGACCCAGTACTTC. Amino acids: CASSQDPRETQYF.

This clone is a singleton in its sample. This chain links TRBV27 with TRBJ2-7; 7 bases align to TRBD1. V gave up 5 bases and J gave up 4 bases; unmatched junction bases: 8. The CDR3 covers 14 residues. Germline V gene sequence: CDR1 MNHEY, CDR2 SMNVEV (reference sequence). Written as DNA, the CDR3 is TGTGCCAGCAGTCCCAGGACAGGAAATTACGAGCAGTACGTC. This gives the protein CASSPRTGNYEQYV.

The chain joins TRBV28 to TRBJ2-1; 10 bases are a match to TRBD2. Germline CDR1 reads MDHEN; CDR2 reads SYDVKM. V lost 5 bases to trimming and J lost 6 bases; unmatched junction nucleotides: 7. The CDR3 covers 15 residues. CDR3 in DNA: TGTGCCAGCAGTAAGAGCGGGGGGGAATTCAATGAGCAGTTCTTC. Its protein is CASSKSGGEFNEQFF.

CDR3 sequence: CASSTRGNIQYF. The CDR3, as DNA: TGTGCCAGCTCAACACGGGGGAACATTCAGTACTTC. This chain connects TRBV6-6 to TRBJ2-4; D is perhaps TRBD2 (6 bases). This CDR3 has 12 residues. Germline CDR1 and CDR2: MNHNY and SVGAGI (reference sequence). The V and J ends lost 8 bases and 7 bases respectively, with 12 bases between them.

The rearrangement links TRBV6-6 to TRBJ2-3; 9 bases align to TRBD2. Germline CDR1 and CDR2: MNHNY and SVGAGI (reference sequence). This CDR3 region has 16 residues. J gave up 6 bases and V 5 bases, and 12 bases lay outside the gene matches. In DNA form, the CDR3 reads TGTGCCAGCAGTCTAACGAGCGGGAGGTCAAGGGATACGCAGTATTTT. Translation: CASSLTSGRSRDTQYF.

The V and J genes are TRBV6-2 or TRBV6-3 and TRBJ1-1, with 10 nucleotides matching TRBD1. The CDR3 loop spans 16 amino acids. CDR1 and CDR2 (germline): MNHEY, SVGEGT. V gave up 5 bases and J gave up 5 bases; unmatched junction bases: 11. The DNA for the CDR3 is TGTGCCAGCAGTCCCCGGGGGACAGGGGTCAAAACTGAAGCTTTCTTT. This sequence encodes CASSPRGTGVKTEAFF.

This rearrangement joins TRBV4-3 to TRBJ2-1, with 8 nucleotides matching TRBD2. Germline V gene data show CDR1 as LGHNA and CDR2 as YSLEER. The trim removed 0 bases at V and 1 base at J, leaving 5 bases unmatched. CDR3 length: 17 residues. The CDR3 sequence: CASSQDVSSGSYNEQFF. The DNA of the CDR3 is TGCGCCAGCAGCCAAGATGTTTCTAGCGGGTCCTACAATGAGCAGTTCTTC.

The V gene is TRBV25-1, the J gene TRBJ2-7, with D maybe TRBD2 (5 bases). The CDR3 loop spans 13 amino acids. V lost 7 bases and J 3 bases, leaving 13 bases between the germline ends. Germline values: CDR1 MGHDK, CDR2 SYGVNS. CDR3 residues: CASTKFGVYEQYF. CDR3 sequence (DNA): TGTGCCAGCACTAAGTTCGGGGTCTACGAGCAGTACTTC.